This TCR beta chain was recovered during a study of cytomegalovirus exposure and HLA in healthy donors. General study findings and limits: Most sequenced TCRs were rare (though some public TCRs occurred in many donors). Testing in vitro showed a few CMV-associated chains specific for CMV antigens.

Germline loops: CDR1 SGHVS, CDR2 FQNEAQ. Deletions cut 1 base from V and 4 bases from J, with 7 bases between. There are 13 residues in the CDR3. TCRdb's copy holds only in-frame clones and misses some; the assay was immunoSEQ multiplex PCR. This sample yields about 56,000 clones, of which around 96% are seen a single time; approximately 1% belongs to the top ten. With regard to this clone: The antigen is not known.

The chain uses TRBV7-8 and TRBJ1-1; D not resolved. The clonotype was recovered from a woman between 18 and 29 years old in good health and CMV-seronegative. Input material: PBMCs. The CDR3 nucleotides read TGTGCCAGCAGCTTAGTTATGTCCACTGAAGCTTTCTTT. Amino acids: CASSLVMSTEAFF.